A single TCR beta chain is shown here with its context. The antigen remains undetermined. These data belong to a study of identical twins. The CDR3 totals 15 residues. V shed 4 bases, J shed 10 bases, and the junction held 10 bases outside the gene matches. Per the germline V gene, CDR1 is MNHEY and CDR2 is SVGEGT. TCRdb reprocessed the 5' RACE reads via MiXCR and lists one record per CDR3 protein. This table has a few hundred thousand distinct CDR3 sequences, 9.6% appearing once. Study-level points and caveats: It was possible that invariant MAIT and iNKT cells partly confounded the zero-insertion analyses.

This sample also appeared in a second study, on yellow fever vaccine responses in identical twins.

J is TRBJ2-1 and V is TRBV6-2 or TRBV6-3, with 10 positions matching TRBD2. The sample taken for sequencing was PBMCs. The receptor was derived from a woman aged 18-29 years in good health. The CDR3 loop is CASSWELAGVREQFF. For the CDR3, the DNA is TGTGCCAGCAGTTGGGAGCTAGCGGGAGTTCGCGAGCAGTTCTTC.